This entry concerns a single T cell receptor beta chain. Its antigen remains unknown. Unique molecular identifiers tagged the TCRbeta library. TCRdb used MiXCR to reprocess the PCR reads, holding one entry per CDR3 protein. The sample lists just under 250,000 distinct CDR3 sequences; about 26% were seen once. This record comes from a study of T-cell reconstitution after alpha-beta-depleted transplantation in children. The study, taken as a whole, reports: Reports say that about two months after transplant, the alpha-beta T cells came out of several hundred graft clones that had expanded. There were some patients whose high TCRbeta diversity at day 60 came from surviving recipient T cells and thymic progenitors. Diversity and T-cell counts at one year after transplant derived mostly from new T cells.

Germline assignment: CDR1 SGHRS and CDR2 YFSETQ. V lost 0 bases and J 4 bases, leaving 13 bases between the germline ends. The CDR3 contains 15 residues. The source of this sequence is a girl under 10 years old with Fanconi anemia, due to receive a stem cell transplant. The rearrangement uses TRBV5-1 and TRBJ1-1; D is ambiguous. The sample in question was PBMCs, obtained before TCRalphabeta/CD19-depleted stem cell transplant. CDR3 DNA: TGCGCCAGCAGCTTGGCTAGTCTCGAAGCCACTGAAGCTTTCTTT. This encodes CASSLASLEATEAFF.